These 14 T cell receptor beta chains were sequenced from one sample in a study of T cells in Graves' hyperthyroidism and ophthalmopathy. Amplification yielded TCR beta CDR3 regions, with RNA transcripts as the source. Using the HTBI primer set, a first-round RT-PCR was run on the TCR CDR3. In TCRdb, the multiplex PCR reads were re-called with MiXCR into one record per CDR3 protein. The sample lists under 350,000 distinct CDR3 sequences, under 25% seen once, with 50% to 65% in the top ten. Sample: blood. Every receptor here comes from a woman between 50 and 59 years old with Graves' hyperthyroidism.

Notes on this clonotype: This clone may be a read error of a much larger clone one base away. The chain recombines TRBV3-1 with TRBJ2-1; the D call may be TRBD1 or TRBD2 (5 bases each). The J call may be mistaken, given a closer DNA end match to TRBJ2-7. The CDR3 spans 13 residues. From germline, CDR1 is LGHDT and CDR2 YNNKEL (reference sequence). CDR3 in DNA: TGTGCCAGCAGCCGGGGGAAATACAATGAGCAGTACTTC. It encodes CASSRGKYNEQYF.

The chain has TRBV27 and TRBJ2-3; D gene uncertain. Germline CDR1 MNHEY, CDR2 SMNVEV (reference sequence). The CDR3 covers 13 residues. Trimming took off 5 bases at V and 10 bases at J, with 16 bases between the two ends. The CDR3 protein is CASSIPTRGPQYF. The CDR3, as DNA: TGTGCCAGCAGTATACCGACCCGAGGTCCGCAGTATTTT.

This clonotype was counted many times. The CDR3 is CAWMGPTYEQYF. The CDR3, as DNA: TGTGCCTGGATGGGGCCGACTTACGAGCAGTACTTC. This chain uses TRBV30 with TRBJ2-7, with D perhaps matching TRBD1 (5 bases). V was trimmed by 4 bases and J by 4 bases, leaving 11 bases between them. From germline, CDR1 is GTSNPN and CDR2 SVGIG (reference sequence). The CDR3 consists of 12 residues.

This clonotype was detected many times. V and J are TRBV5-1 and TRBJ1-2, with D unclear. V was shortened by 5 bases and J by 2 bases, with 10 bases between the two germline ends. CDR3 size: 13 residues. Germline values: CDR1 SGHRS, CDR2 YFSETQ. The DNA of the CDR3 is TGCGCCAGCAGGGTGGGAAGGAACTATGGCTACACCTTC. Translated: CASRVGRNYGYTF.

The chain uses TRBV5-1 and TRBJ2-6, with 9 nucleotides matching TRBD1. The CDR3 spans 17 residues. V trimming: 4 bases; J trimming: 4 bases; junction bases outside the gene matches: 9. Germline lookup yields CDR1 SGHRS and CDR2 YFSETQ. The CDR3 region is CASSPPGTGTGANVLTF. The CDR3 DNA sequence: TGCGCCAGCAGCCCCCCCGGGACAGGGACCGGGGCCAACGTCCTGACTTTC.

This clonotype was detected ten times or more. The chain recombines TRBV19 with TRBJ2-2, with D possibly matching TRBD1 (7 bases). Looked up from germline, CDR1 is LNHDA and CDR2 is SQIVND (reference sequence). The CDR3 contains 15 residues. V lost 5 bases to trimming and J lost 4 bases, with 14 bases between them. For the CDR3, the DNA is TGTGCCAGTAGTTCACGACAGGGAGGCACCGGGGAGCTGTTTTTT. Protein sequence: CASSSRQGGTGELFF.

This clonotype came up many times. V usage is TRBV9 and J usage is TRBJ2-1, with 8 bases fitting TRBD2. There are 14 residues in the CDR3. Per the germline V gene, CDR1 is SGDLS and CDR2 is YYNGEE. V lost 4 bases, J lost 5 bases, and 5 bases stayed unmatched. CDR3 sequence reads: CASSPGTRNNEQFF. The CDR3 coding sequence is TGTGCCAGCAGCCCCGGGACTAGAAACAATGAGCAGTTCTTC.

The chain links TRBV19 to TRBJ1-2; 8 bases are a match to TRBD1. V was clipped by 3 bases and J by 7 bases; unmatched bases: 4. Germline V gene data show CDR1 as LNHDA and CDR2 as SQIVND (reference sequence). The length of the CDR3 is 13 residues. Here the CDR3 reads CASSMTGESGYTF. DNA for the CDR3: TGTGCCAGTAGTATGACAGGGGAAAGTGGCTACACCTTC.

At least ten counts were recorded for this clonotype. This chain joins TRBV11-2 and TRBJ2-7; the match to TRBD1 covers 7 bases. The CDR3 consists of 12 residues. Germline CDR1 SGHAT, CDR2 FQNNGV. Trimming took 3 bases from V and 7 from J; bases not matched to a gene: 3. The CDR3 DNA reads TGTGCCAGCAGCTTGACAGGGAGTGAGCAGTACTTC. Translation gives CASSLTGSEQYF.

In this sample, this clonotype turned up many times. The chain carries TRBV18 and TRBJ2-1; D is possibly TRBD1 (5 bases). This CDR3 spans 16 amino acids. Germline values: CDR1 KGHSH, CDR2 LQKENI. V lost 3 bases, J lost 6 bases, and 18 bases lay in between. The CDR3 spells CASSPYMGQSINEQFF. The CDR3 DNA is TGTGCCAGCTCACCGTACATGGGGCAATCAATCAATGAGCAGTTCTTC.

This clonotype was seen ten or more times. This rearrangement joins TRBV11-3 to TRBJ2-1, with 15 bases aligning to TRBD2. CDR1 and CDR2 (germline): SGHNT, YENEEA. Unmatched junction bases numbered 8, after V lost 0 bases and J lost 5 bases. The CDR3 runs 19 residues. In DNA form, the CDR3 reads TGTGCCAGCAGCTTAGATCGGCGGACTAGCGGGAGGGCCAACAATGAGCAGTTCTTC. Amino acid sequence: CASSLDRRTSGRANNEQFF.

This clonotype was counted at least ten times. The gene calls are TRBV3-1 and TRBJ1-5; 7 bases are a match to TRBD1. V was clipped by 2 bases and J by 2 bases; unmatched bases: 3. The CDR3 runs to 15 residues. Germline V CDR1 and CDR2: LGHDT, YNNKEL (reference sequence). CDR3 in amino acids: CASSQRQGGNQPQHF. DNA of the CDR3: TGTGCCAGCAGCCAAAGACAGGGTGGCAATCAGCCCCAGCATTTT.

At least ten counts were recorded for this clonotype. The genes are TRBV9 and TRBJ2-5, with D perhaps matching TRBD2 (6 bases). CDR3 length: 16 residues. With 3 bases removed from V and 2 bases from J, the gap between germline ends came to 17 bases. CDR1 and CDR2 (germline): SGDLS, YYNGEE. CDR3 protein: CASSALGGSLQETQYF. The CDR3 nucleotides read TGTGCCAGCAGCGCGCTGGGGGGAAGCCTTCAAGAGACCCAGTACTTC.

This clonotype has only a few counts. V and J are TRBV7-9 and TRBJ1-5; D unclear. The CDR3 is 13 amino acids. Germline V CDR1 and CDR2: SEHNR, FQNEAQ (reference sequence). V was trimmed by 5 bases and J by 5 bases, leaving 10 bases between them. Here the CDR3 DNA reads TGTGCCAGCAGCGAAGGGATTTATCAGCCCCAGCATTTT. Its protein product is CASSEGIYQPQHF. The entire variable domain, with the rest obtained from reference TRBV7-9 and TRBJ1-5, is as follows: DTGVSQNPRHKITKRGQNVTFRCDPISEHNRLYWYRQTLGQGPEFLTYFQNEAQLEKSRLLSDRFSAERPKGSFSTLEIQRTEQGDSAMYLCASSEGIYQPQHFGDGTRLSIL.